Each of the 22 T cell receptor beta chains below was sequenced from the same sample in a study of blood T cell repertoires in COVID-19. Measured with immunoSEQ multiplex PCR; TCRdb has only the in-frame clones, and not every one. Here the sample spans 100,000 to 150,000 clones, around three quarters being singletons. The sequencing sample was made of peripheral blood. These receptor sequences come from a man in his forties with active or convalescent COVID-19.

This clone was recorded a few times. The CDR3 sequence: CASSLGIQVNTEAFF. The CDR3 nucleotides read TGTGCCAGCAGCTTAGGGATACAGGTGAACACTGAAGCTTTCTTT. V gene TRBV7-2 combines with J gene TRBJ1-1, with a possible D match to TRBD1 (5 bases). With 1 base removed from V and 0 bases from J, the gap between germline ends came to 9 bases. The CDR3 has 15 amino acids. Germline-derived CDR1 and CDR2 are SGHTA and FQGNSA.

The genes are TRBV12-3 or TRBV12-4 and TRBJ2-1; D may be TRBD1 (5 bases). V was clipped by 2 bases and J by 8 bases, with 10 bases between them. The CDR3 spans 13 residues. As DNA, the CDR3 is TGTGCCAGCAGTTTATGGGGCCCCGATGAGCAGTTCTTC. Translated, it gives CASSLWGPDEQFF.

The chain combines TRBV10-3 with TRBJ1-4; no definite D call. Germline V gene sequence: CDR1 ENHRY, CDR2 SYGVKD. The CDR3 is 14 residues long. V dropped 6 bases and J dropped 2 bases, with 10 bases sitting between them. CDR3 bases: TGTGCCATCAGCGCAGCCGGGACTAATGAAAAACTGTTTTTT. As protein: CAISAAGTNEKLFF.

This rearrangement joins TRBV6-5 to TRBJ2-3; 11 bases map to TRBD1. The trim removed 10 bases at V and 5 bases at J, leaving 8 bases unmatched. Germline loops: CDR1 MNHEY, CDR2 SVGAGI. The length of the CDR3 is 14 residues. Written as DNA, the CDR3 is TGTGCCACGAACCGGGACAGGGGGTTAGATACGCAGTATTTT. Amino acids: CATNRDRGLDTQYF.

This clone was detected only a few times. The chain employs TRBV28 and TRBJ1-1; no firm D call. Germline V gene lookup returns CDR1 MDHEN and CDR2 SYDVKM. The germline V and J ends were trimmed by 4 bases and 2 bases, with 20 bases remaining between them. The CDR3 extends over 17 amino acids. CDR3 in amino acids: CASSSNPLRRINTEAFF. The CDR3 nucleotides are TGTGCCAGCAGTTCCAACCCCCTAAGGCGGATAAACACTGAAGCTTTCTTT. The full variable domain, rest sourced from reference TRBV28 and TRBJ1-1, is DVKVTQSSRYLVKRTGEKVFLECVQDMDHENMFWYRQDPGLGLRLIYFSYDVKMKEKGDIPEGYSVSREKKERFSLILESASTNQTSMYLCASSSNPLRRINTEAFFGQGTRLTVV.

The chain has TRBV14 and TRBJ2-5; 12 nucleotides agree with TRBD2. Germline assignment: CDR1 SGHDN and CDR2 FVKESK. The CDR3 runs 15 residues. V shed 4 bases and J 6 bases; nucleotides not matched to a gene: 6. CDR3 amino acids: CASSPTSGRRKTQYF. Written as DNA, the CDR3 is TGTGCCAGCAGCCCGACTAGCGGGAGAAGGAAGACCCAGTACTTC.

The table lists this clone with many counts. J is TRBJ2-3 and V is TRBV6-2 or TRBV6-3; D may be TRBD2 (6 bases). The CDR3 spans 16 residues. Germline V lookup: CDR1 MNHEY, CDR2 SVGEGT. V lost 2 bases and J 0 bases, leaving 12 bases between the germline ends. The CDR3 coding sequence is TGTGCCAGCAGTTACGGAGTAGCGGATAGCACAGATACGCAGTATTTT. Its protein product is CASSYGVADSTDTQYF.

The CDR3 reads CATSIAGSTDTQYF. CDR3 nucleotides: TGTGCCACCAGTATCGCCGGGAGCACAGATACGCAGTATTTT. The chain carries TRBV24-1 and TRBJ2-3, with D uncertain. Trimming stripped 6 bases from V and 0 bases from J, with 9 bases between. Per germline, CDR1 KGHDR and CDR2 SFDVKD. The CDR3 has 14 residues.

This clone was seen more than once but under ten times. The chain has TRBV11-2 and TRBJ1-2, with D unclear. Germline V gene lookup returns CDR1 SGHAT and CDR2 FQNNGV. CDR3 length: 13 residues. V lost 3 bases and J lost 7, with 12 bases in between. CDR3: CASSLVEAGGYTF. The CDR3 nucleotides read TGTGCCAGCAGCTTGGTTGAGGCGGGTGGCTACACCTTC.

This clone was picked up one time. The chain employs TRBV5-4 and TRBJ1-1, with TRBD1 matching over 9 bases. The CDR3 totals 14 residues. J was trimmed by 5 bases and V by 4 bases; bases with no gene match: 6. Germline lookup yields CDR1 SGHNT and CDR2 YYREEE (reference sequence). In nucleotides, the CDR3 is TGTGCCAGCAGCGGGGGACAGGGAAGAACTGAAGCTTTCTTT. Translating gives CASSGGQGRTEAFF.

The chain recombines TRBV27 with TRBJ2-2; tentative D call: TRBD1 (5 bases). Trimming took off 5 bases at V and 6 bases at J, with 13 bases between the two ends. Germline loops: CDR1 MNHEY, CDR2 SMNVEV (reference sequence). The CDR3 length is 14 residues. The CDR3 reads CASSPQGVPGELFF. The CDR3 region has the DNA TGTGCCAGCAGTCCCCAAGGGGTCCCCGGGGAGCTGTTTTTT.

The chain recombines TRBV19 with TRBJ1-1; 7 bases line up with TRBD1. Trimming took 10 bases from V and 6 from J; bases not matched to a gene: 5. This CDR3 has 11 residues. Germline V lookup: CDR1 LNHDA, CDR2 SQIVND (reference sequence). The CDR3 loop reads CAIKQGSEAFF. The CDR3 DNA reads TGTGCCATCAAACAGGGGTCTGAAGCTTTCTTT.

This chain connects TRBV5-1 to TRBJ1-6; 7 nucleotides match TRBD1. Germline trimming cut 4 bases from V and 9 bases from J; bases unmatched to any gene: 4. The CDR3 spans 13 residues. Germline assignment: CDR1 SGHRS and CDR2 YFSETQ. The CDR3 region is CASSLDRVSPLHF. Written as DNA, the CDR3 is TGCGCCAGCAGCCTAGACAGGGTTTCACCCCTCCACTTT.

This chain uses TRBV2 with TRBJ2-3, with 8 positions matching TRBD2. CDR1 and CDR2 (germline): SNHLY, FYNNEI. The CDR3 is 15 amino acids. Trimming took 2 bases from V and 4 from J; bases not matched to a gene: 5. The CDR3 loop is CASSEIGGDADTQYF. The CDR3 coding sequence is TGTGCCAGCAGTGAAATCGGGGGGGATGCAGATACGCAGTATTTT. Full variable domain (outside the CDR3, taken from reference TRBV2 and TRBJ2-3): EPEVTQTPSHQVTQMGQEVILRCVPISNHLYFYWYRQILGQKVEFLVSFYNNEISEKSEIFDDQFSVERPDGSNFTLKIRSTKLEDSAMYFCASSEIGGDADTQYFGPGTRLTVL.

CDR3 nucleotides: TGTGCCAGCGCAGCTTACCCCATCCCGCAGGGATTGTACGGGCAGCCCCAGCATTTT. Translated: CASAAYPIPQGLYGQPQHF. J is TRBJ1-5 and V is TRBV28, with D possibly TRBD1 on 5 matching bases. The germline V and J ends were trimmed by 8 bases and 7 bases, with 33 bases remaining between them. Per the germline V gene, CDR1 is MDHEN and CDR2 is SYDVKM. This CDR3 is built from 19 residues.

The genes are TRBV30 and TRBJ2-1; D is ambiguous. The CDR3 consists of 14 residues. From germline, CDR1 is GTSNPN and CDR2 SVGIG (reference sequence). V lost 4 bases and J 3 bases, leaving 13 bases between the germline ends. DNA for the CDR3: TGTGCCTGGATGCGCTCGGTGCTCTACAATGAGCAGTTCTTC. This encodes CAWMRSVLYNEQFF.

This clone was found a few times. The chain links TRBV24-1 to TRBJ1-5, with D perhaps TRBD1 (5 bases). The CDR3 consists of 14 residues. Trimming shortened V by 6 bases and J by 4 bases, and 12 bases separated the two germline ends. Per the germline V gene, CDR1 is KGHDR and CDR2 is SFDVKD. Here the CDR3 DNA reads TGTGCCACCAGTCTAGGGCAGGGTAATCAGCCCCAGCATTTT. It is translated as CATSLGQGNQPQHF.

CDR3: CASSPRPGQGGGYTF. CDR3 coding DNA: TGTGCCAGTAGTCCTCGACCGGGACAGGGGGGAGGCTACACCTTC. The chain couples TRBV19 to TRBJ1-2, with TRBD1 identical over 11 bases. This CDR3 contains 15 residues. The V segment lost 5 bases and the J segment 8 bases; nucleotides outside the gene matches: 10. Germline lookup yields CDR1 LNHDA and CDR2 SQIVND (reference sequence).

The chain is built from TRBV18 and TRBJ2-5, with 7 positions matching TRBD2. Germline assignment: CDR1 KGHSH and CDR2 LQKENI. The CDR3 is 13 residues long. V lost 3 bases and J lost 2; bases outside the gene matches: 0. CDR3 nucleotide sequence: TGTGCCAGCTCACCGGGACTACAAGAGACCCAGTACTTC. Its translation is CASSPGLQETQYF.

Written as DNA, the CDR3 is TGTGCCAGCAGTCTCCGCCAGGGTAGCGGAAACACCATATATTTT. Protein sequence: CASSLRQGSGNTIYF. V gene TRBV11-2 combines with J gene TRBJ1-3; TRBD1 is a possible D gene (5 bases). The germline V and J ends were trimmed by 6 bases and 4 bases, with 16 bases remaining between them. This CDR3 contains 15 residues. The germline gives CDR1 SGHAT, CDR2 FQNNGV.

This clone was counted once. This chain connects TRBV6-5 to TRBJ1-2; D is uncertain. CDR3 length: 15 amino acids. CDR1 is MNHEY and CDR2 is SVGAGI in the germline V gene. V lost 4 bases to trimming and J lost 0 bases, with 12 bases between them. The CDR3: CASSSPGGANYGYTF. The CDR3 coding sequence is TGTGCCAGCAGTTCCCCGGGAGGCGCTAACTATGGCTACACCTTC.

The J gene is TRBJ2-7, the V gene TRBV7-9; TRBD2 matches 8 bases. The CDR3 is 13 amino acids. Germline V gene data show CDR1 as SEHNR and CDR2 as FQNEAQ (reference sequence). V was clipped by 5 bases and J by 3 bases; unmatched bases: 3. The DNA for the CDR3 is TGTGCCAGCAGCCGCGGGGGGAACTACGAGCAGTACTTC. Translated: CASSRGGNYEQYF.